This T cell receptor beta chain was recorded in a study of identical twins. Through template switching, a universal primer site was introduced, and the cDNA contained unique molecular identifiers. TCRdb passed the 5' RACE reads through MiXCR, listing each CDR3 protein once. The profile shows around 530,000 distinct CDR3 sequences, 13% to 15% of them singletons. This clonotype came up a few times. No antigen is known for it. The CDR3 has 15 residues. Germline V lookup: CDR1 MGHDK, CDR2 SYGVNS. V trimming: 6 bases; J trimming: 4 bases; junction bases outside the gene matches: 8. Study results and caveats: High-abundance cord blood beta clonotypes had fewer insertions; memory repertoires showed none.

These same records also appear under a second study, on yellow fever vaccine responses in identical twins. That source reports: Twins' vaccine T cell responses were reported to seem partly convergent and partly personalized.

This chain links TRBV25-1 with TRBJ1-5; 8 positions match TRBD1. The specimen was CD4+ T cells sorted from blood. This receptor was taken from a woman between 18 and 29 years old in good health. CDR3 sequence reads: CASSGGQADNQPQHF. CDR3 sequence (DNA): TGTGCCAGCAGCGGGGGACAGGCGGATAATCAGCCCCAGCATTTT.